The clone carrying this TCR beta chain was detected only a few times. Its antigen remains unidentified. There are 16 residues in the CDR3. CDR1 is SQVTM, CDR2 ANQGSEA, per germline. Trimming removed 1 base from V and 4 bases from J; junction bases left unmatched: 5. Unique molecular identifiers were built into the TCRbeta library. TCRdb fed the PCR reads into MiXCR, producing one record per CDR3 protein. Among roughly 500,000 distinct CDR3 sequences listed, roughly a tenth were seen once. These data belong to a study of T-cell reconstitution after alpha-beta-depleted transplantation in children. Findings and caveats of the study: It was reported that alpha-beta T cells came from several hundred expanded graft clones (about two months after transplant). T cells produced anew were the main source of T-cell counts and diversity one year after transplant.

The clonotype comes from a child aged 2-15 years with inherited bone marrow failure, due to receive a stem cell transplant. Specimen: PBMCs, collected before TCRalphabeta/CD19-depleted stem cell transplant. The rearrangement joins TRBV29-1 to TRBJ2-7, with 15 bases fitting TRBD2. CDR3 in amino acids: CSVEGTSGRAGYEQYF. CDR3 in DNA: TGCAGCGTTGAAGGGACTAGCGGGAGGGCCGGGTACGAGCAGTACTTC.